This T cell receptor (beta chain) was retrieved from a study of blood T cell repertoires in COVID-19. Sequencing was performed with immunoSEQ multiplex PCR; in TCRdb, only in-frame clones are kept and a portion is missing. The sample has about 86,000 clones, 65% to 85% seen once. CDR1 is SNHLY and CDR2 is FYNNEI in the germline V gene. Trimming stripped 4 bases from V and 4 bases from J, with 19 bases between. This CDR3 region has 16 residues. The V call is TRBV2, the J call TRBJ2-5; possible D gene TRBD1, 6 bases. Sequencing was done on a sample of peripheral blood. The receptor's source is an older man with acute or convalescent COVID-19. CDR3 protein: CASSGAGRGKGETQYF. CDR3 in DNA: TGTGCCAGCAGTGGGGCCGGCAGGGGAAAAGGAGAGACCCAGTACTTC.